The source of this T cell receptor (beta chain) is a study of T cell changes during pregnancy in multiple sclerosis. CDR3 length equals 13 residues. Trimming left V 6 bases short and J 9 bases short, with 17 bases between. Germline V gives CDR1 MNHEY, CDR2 SMNVEV (reference sequence). Measured with immunoSEQ multiplex PCR; TCRdb has only the in-frame clones, and not every one. The data hold around 88,000 clones, with roughly nine tenths observed a single time. V gene TRBV27 combines with J gene TRBJ1-2; D is uncertain. This TCR was recovered from a female donor in good health, enrolled as a control in a pregnancy study. Material: peripheral blood, obtained after pregnancy. The CDR3 sequence: CASRWQTGFSYTF. The DNA for the CDR3 is TGTGCCAGCAGGTGGCAAACGGGGTTCAGCTACACCTTC.